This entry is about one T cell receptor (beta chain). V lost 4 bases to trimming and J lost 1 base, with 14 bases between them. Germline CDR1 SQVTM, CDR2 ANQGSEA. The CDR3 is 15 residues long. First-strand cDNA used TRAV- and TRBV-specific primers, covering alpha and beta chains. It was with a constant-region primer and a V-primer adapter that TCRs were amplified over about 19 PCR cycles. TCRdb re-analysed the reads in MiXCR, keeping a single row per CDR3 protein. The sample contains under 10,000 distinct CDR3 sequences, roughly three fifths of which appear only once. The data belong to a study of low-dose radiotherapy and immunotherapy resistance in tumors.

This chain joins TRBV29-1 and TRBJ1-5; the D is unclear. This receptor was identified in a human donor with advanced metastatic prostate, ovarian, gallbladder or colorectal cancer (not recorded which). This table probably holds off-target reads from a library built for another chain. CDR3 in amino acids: CSVAWAGVSNQPQHF. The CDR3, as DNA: TGCAGCGTTGCTTGGGCAGGCGTGAGCAATCAGCCCCAGCATTTT.